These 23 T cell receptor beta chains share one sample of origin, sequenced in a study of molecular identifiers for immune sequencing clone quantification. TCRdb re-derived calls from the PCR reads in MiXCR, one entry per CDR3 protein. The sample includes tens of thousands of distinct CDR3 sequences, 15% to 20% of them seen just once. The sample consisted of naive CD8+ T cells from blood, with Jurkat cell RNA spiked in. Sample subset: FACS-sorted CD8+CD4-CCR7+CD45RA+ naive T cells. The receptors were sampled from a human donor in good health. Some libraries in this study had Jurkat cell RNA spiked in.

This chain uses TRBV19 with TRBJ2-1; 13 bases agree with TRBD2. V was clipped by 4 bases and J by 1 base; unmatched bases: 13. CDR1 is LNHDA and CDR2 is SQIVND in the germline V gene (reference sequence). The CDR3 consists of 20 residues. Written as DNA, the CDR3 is TGTGCCAGTAGTACCACTAGCGGGAGGGTTCGCACCGGGTCCTACAATGAGCAGTTCTTC. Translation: CASSTTSGRVRTGSYNEQFF.

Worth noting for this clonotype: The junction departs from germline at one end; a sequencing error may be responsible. The CDR3 reads CSARYSGGYNEPFF. For the CDR3, the DNA is TGCAGTGCTAGATATAGCGGGGGCTACAATGAGCCGTTCTTC. V gene TRBV20-1 combines with J gene TRBJ2-1; 9 positions agree with TRBD2. CDR3 size: 14 residues. The germline V gene encodes CDR1 DFQATT and CDR2 SNEGSKA (reference sequence).

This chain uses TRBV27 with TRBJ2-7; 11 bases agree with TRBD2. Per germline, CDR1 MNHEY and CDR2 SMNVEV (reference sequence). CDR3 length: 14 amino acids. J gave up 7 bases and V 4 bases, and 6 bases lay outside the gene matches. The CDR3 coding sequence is TGTGCCAGCAGTTCGGGGACTAGCGGCTTTGAGCAGTACTTC. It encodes CASSSGTSGFEQYF.

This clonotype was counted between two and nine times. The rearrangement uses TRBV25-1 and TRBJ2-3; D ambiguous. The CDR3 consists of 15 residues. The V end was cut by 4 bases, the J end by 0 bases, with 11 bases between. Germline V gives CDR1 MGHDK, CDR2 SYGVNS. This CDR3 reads CASSVLLKSTDTQYF. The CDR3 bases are TGTGCCAGCAGTGTCCTCTTGAAAAGCACAGATACGCAGTATTTT.

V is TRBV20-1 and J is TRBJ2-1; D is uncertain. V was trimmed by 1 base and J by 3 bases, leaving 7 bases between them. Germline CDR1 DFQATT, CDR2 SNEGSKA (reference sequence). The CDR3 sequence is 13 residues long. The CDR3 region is CSARGKYYNEQFF. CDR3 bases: TGCAGTGCTAGAGGAAAATACTACAATGAGCAGTTCTTC.

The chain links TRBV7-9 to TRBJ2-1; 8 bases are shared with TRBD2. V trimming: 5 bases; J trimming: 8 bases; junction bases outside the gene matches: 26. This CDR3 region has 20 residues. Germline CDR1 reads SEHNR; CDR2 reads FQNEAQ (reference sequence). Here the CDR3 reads CASSPRGGSGILRGTHEQFF. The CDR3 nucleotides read TGTGCCAGCAGCCCTCGAGGAGGTAGCGGGATTCTACGGGGGACCCATGAGCAGTTCTTC.

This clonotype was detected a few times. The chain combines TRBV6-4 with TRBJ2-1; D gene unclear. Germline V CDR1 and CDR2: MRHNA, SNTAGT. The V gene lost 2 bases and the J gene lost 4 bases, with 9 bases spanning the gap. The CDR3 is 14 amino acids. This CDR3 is CASSDGPGYNEQFF. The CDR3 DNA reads TGTGCCAGCAGTGACGGTCCGGGTTACAATGAGCAGTTCTTC.

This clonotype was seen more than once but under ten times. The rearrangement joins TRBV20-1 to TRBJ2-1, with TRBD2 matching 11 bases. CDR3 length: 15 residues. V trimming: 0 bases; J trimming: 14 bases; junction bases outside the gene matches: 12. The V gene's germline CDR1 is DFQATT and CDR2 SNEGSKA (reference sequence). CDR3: CSARDSASGRSYKFF. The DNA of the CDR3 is TGCAGTGCTAGAGATTCGGCTAGCGGGAGGAGTTATAAGTTCTTC.

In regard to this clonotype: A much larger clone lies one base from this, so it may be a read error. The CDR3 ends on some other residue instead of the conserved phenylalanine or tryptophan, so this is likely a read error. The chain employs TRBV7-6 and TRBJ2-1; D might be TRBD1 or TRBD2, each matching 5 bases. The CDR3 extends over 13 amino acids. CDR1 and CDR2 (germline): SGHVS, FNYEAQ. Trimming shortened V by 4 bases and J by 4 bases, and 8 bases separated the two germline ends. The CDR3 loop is CASSYGAYNEQFL. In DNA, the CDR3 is TGTGCCAGCAGCTACGGGGCGTACAATGAGCAGTTCCTC.

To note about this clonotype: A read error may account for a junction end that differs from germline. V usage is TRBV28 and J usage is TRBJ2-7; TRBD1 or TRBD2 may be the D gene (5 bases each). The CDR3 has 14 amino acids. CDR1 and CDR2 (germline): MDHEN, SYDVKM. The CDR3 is CASRGRSPTYGQYF. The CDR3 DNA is TGTGCCAGCAGGGGACGGTCACCTACCTACGGGCAGTACTTC.

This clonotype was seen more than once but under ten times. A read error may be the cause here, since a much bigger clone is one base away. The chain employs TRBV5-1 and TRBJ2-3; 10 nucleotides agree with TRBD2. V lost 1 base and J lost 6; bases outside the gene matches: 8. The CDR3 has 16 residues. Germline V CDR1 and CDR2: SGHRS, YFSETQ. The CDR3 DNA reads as TGCGCCAGCAGCTTGCGGAGCGGGAGGGCCAAGGATACGCAGTATTTT. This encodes CASSLRSGRAKDTQYF.

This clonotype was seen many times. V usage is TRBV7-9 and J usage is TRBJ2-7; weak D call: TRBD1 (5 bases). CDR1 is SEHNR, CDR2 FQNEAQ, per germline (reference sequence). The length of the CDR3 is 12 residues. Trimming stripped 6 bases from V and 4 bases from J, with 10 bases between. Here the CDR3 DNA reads TGTGCCAGCAGTCACCAGGGTTACGAGCAGTACTTC. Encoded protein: CASSHQGYEQYF. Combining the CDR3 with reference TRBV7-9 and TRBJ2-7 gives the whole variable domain DTGVSQNPRHKITKRGQNVTFRCDPISEHNRLYWYRQTLGQGPEFLTYFQNEAQLEKSRLLSDRFSAERPKGSFSTLEIQRTEQGDSAMYLCASSHQGYEQYFGPGTRLTVT.

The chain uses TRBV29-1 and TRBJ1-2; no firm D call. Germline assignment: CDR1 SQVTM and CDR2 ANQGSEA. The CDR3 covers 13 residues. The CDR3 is CRSRSILDYGYTF. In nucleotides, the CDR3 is TGCCGCTCGAGGTCAATCCTCGACTATGGCTACACCTTC.

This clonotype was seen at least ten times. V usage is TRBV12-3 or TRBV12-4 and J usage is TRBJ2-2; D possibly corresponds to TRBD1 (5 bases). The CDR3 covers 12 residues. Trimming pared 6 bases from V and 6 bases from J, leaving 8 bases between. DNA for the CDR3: TGTGCCAGCAGGGACATGGCCGGGGAGCTGTTTTTT. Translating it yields CASRDMAGELFF.

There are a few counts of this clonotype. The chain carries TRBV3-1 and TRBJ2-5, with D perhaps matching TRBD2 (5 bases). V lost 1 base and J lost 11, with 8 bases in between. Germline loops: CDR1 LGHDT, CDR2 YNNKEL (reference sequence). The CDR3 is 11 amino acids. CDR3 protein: CASSQGEPQYF. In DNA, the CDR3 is TGTGCCAGCAGCCAAGGGGAGCCACAGTACTTC.

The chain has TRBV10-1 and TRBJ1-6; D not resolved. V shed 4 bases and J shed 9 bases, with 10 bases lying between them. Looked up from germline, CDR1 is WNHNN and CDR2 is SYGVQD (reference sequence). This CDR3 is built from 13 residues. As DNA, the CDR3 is TGCGCCAGCAGTGTTGCGGGAAGTTCACCCCTCCACTTT. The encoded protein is CASSVAGSSPLHF.

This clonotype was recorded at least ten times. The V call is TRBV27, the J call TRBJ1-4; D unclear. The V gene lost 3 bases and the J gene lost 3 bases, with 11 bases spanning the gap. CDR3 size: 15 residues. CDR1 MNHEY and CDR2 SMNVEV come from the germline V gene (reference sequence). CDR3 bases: TGTGCCAGCAGTTTTAGACGGGCAGCTAATGAAAAACTGTTTTTT. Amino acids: CASSFRRAANEKLFF.

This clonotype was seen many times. CDR3 in DNA: TGTGCCAGCAGCCCGGAGACTAGCGGGATGCGGGAGCAGTACTTC. It translates to CASSPETSGMREQYF. This chain joins TRBV3-1 and TRBJ2-7, with 11 bases fitting TRBD2. This CDR3 is built from 15 residues. Trimming removed 4 bases from V and 7 bases from J; junction bases left unmatched: 9. Germline CDR1 is LGHDT and CDR2 is YNNKEL (reference sequence).

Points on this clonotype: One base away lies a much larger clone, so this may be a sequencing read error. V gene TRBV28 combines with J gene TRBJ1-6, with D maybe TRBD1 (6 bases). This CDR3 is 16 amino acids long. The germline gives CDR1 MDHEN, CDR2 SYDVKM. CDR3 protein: CACSLGVGMVGQPLHF. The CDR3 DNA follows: TGTGCCTGCAGTTTAGGCGTCGGGATGGTGGGACAACCCCTCCACTTT.

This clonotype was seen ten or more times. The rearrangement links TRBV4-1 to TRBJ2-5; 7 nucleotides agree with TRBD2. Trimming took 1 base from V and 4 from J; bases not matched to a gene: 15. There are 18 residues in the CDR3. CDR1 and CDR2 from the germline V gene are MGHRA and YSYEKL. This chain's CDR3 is CASSQGSLMRGGAETQYF. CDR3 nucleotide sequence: TGCGCCAGCAGCCAAGGGTCACTTATGAGGGGAGGGGCAGAGACCCAGTACTTC.

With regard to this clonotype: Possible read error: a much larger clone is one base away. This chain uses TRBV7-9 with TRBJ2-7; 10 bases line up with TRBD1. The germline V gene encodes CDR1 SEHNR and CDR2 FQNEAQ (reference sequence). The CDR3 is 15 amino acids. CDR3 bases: TGTGCCAGCGGCTTAGGAGGGACAGGGGACTACGAGCAGTACTTC. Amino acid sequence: CASGLGGTGDYEQYF.

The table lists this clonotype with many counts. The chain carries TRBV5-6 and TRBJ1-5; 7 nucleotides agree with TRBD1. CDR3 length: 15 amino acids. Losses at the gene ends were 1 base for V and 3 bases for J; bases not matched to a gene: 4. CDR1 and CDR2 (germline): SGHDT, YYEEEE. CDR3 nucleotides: TGTGCCAGCAGCTTGAAGGACAGGAACAATCAGCCCCAGCATTTT. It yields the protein CASSLKDRNNQPQHF.

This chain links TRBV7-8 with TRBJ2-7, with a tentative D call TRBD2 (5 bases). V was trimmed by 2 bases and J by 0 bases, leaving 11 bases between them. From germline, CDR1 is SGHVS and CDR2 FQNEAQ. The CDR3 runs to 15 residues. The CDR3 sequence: CASSLFPGSSYEQYF. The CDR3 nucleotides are TGTGCCAGCAGCTTATTCCCGGGATCCTCCTACGAGCAGTACTTC.